A single sample gave rise to the 30 T cell receptor beta chains below, sequenced in a study of cytomegalovirus exposure and HLA in healthy donors. In the PCR, 60 Vbeta and 13 Jbeta primers were used. Assay: immunoSEQ multiplex PCR; the TCRdb copy retains only in-frame clones and omits some. The profile shows around 200,000 clones, 82% of them singletons. The sample taken for sequencing was PBMCs. These TCRs come from a woman aged 35 to 49 in good health and CMV-seronegative.

This clone was seen more than once but under ten times. This chain links TRBV25-1 with TRBJ2-7; 8 nucleotides line up with TRBD2. The V gene's germline CDR1 is MGHDK and CDR2 SYGVNS. The J segment lost 6 bases and the V segment lost 4 bases, leaving 5 bases of the junction unmatched. This CDR3 contains 13 residues. The CDR3 reads CASSVSGASEQYF. The CDR3 DNA reads TGTGCCAGCAGTGTTAGCGGGGCCAGCGAGCAGTACTTC.

The chain joins TRBV12-1 to TRBJ2-7; the listed D gene, TRBD2, was not tested against the DNA. TRBV12-1 is labeled a pseudogene. The CDR3 is 16 amino acids. The CDR3 reads CASSSAVRRWTYEQYF. The CDR3 bases are TGTGCCAGCAGCTCAGCGGTTCGGCGTTGGACCTACGAGCAGTACTTC.

The gene calls are TRBV28 and TRBJ2-7; possibly TRBD2 for D (5 bases). V was trimmed by 2 bases and J by 4 bases, leaving 9 bases between them. The V gene's germline CDR1 is MDHEN and CDR2 SYDVKM. The CDR3 has 13 residues. CDR3 amino acids: CASSLERAYEQYF. CDR3 DNA: TGTGCCAGCAGTTTAGAGAGGGCATACGAGCAGTACTTC. The variable domain in full, with the rest retrieved from reference TRBV28 and TRBJ2-7, is DVKVTQSSRYLVKRTGEKVFLECVQDMDHENMFWYRQDPGLGLRLIYFSYDVKMKEKGDIPEGYSVSREKKERFSLILESASTNQTSMYLCASSLERAYEQYFGPGTRLTVT.

In regard to this clone: One junction end disagrees with the germline gene, perhaps due to a read error. The chain joins TRBV7-9 to TRBJ2-5, with TRBD2 matching over 10 bases. The CDR3 has 14 amino acids. Germline V gives CDR1 SEHNR, CDR2 FQNEAQ (reference sequence). CDR3 bases: TGTTCCAGCAGCCCCCGAGCGGGGGGGGAGACCCAGTACTTC. Residues: CSSSPRAGGETQYF.

The chain recombines TRBV5-5 with TRBJ2-7; D remains unclear. Per germline, CDR1 SGHKS and CDR2 YYEKEE (reference sequence). Trimming cost V 0 bases and J 3 bases, with 4 bases left between them. The CDR3 runs 12 residues. CDR3 sequence: CASSLADYEQYF. Written as DNA, the CDR3 is TGTGCCAGCAGCTTGGCAGACTACGAGCAGTACTTC. Together with reference TRBV5-5 and TRBJ2-7, the CDR3 gives the full variable domain: DAGVTQSPTHLIKTRGQQVTLRCSPISGHKSVSWYQQVLGQGPQFIFQYYEKEERGRGNFPDRFSARQFPNYSSELNVNALLLGDSALYLCASSLADYEQYFGPGTRLTVT.

The chain carries TRBV2 and TRBJ2-7, with D perhaps TRBD2 (7 bases). Germline values: CDR1 SNHLY, CDR2 FYNNEI. This CDR3 comprises 15 residues. V was cut by 7 bases and J by 0 bases, with 16 bases left in between. CDR3 bases: TGTGCCAGCAACCCGAGGGGGGGAGGCTCCTACGAGCAGTACTTC. Its protein product is CASNPRGGGSYEQYF.

This clone was observed once. The chain links TRBV5-1 to TRBJ1-5, with 7 nucleotides matching TRBD1. This CDR3 is 14 amino acids long. CDR1 SGHRS and CDR2 YFSETQ come from the germline V gene. Trimming took 0 bases from V and 8 from J; bases not matched to a gene: 5. The CDR3 is CASSLAGGGKPQHF. In DNA, the CDR3 is TGCGCCAGCAGCTTGGCAGGGGGTGGTAAGCCCCAGCATTTT.

J is TRBJ1-5 and V is TRBV7-9, with TRBD1 identical over 9 bases. The trim removed 4 bases at V and 5 bases at J, leaving 9 bases unmatched. CDR3 size: 16 residues. CDR1 SEHNR and CDR2 FQNEAQ come from the germline V gene (reference sequence). In nucleotides, the CDR3 is TGTGCCAGCAGCTACGGGGACAGGGAGCGTTATCAGCCCCAGCATTTT. It is translated as CASSYGDRERYQPQHF.

The chain couples TRBV15 to TRBJ2-1; TRBD2 agrees at 9 bases. This CDR3 spans 14 amino acids. The V gene's germline CDR1 is LNHNV and CDR2 YYDKDF (reference sequence). J gave up 8 bases and V 6 bases, and 8 bases lay outside the gene matches. The CDR3 region is CATSFSGSRYEQFF. The CDR3 region has the DNA TGTGCCACCAGTTTTAGCGGGAGCAGGTATGAGCAGTTCTTC.

V usage is TRBV7-6 and J usage is TRBJ2-2; TRBD2 matches at 7 bases. The germline gives CDR1 SGHVS, CDR2 FNYEAQ. The V segment lost 3 bases and the J segment 2 bases; nucleotides outside the gene matches: 12. This CDR3 is built from 18 residues. The chain's CDR3 is CASSFRLGAGTNTGELFF. CDR3 coding DNA: TGTGCCAGCAGCTTCAGATTGGGAGCGGGAACCAACACCGGGGAGCTGTTTTTT. Full variable domain (missing parts from reference TRBV7-6 and TRBJ2-2): GAGVSQSPRYKVTKRGQDVALRCDPISGHVSLYWYRQALGQGPEFLTYFNYEAQQDKSGLPNDRFSAERPEGSISTLTIQRTEQRDSAMYRCASSFRLGAGTNTGELFFGEGSRLTVL.

The chain joins TRBV4-1 to TRBJ2-1; 12 bases are a match to TRBD2. Germline V gene data show CDR1 as MGHRA and CDR2 as YSYEKL. The CDR3 length is 17 residues. Trimming cost V 1 base and J 8 bases; bases outside gene matches: 9. CDR3 amino acids: CASSQADRTSGTDEQFF. The CDR3 DNA follows: TGCGCCAGCAGCCAAGCAGATCGGACTAGCGGGACCGATGAGCAGTTCTTC.

The chain has TRBV27 and TRBJ1-1; D is uncertain. The length of the CDR3 is 13 residues. Germline-derived CDR1 and CDR2 are MNHEY and SMNVEV (reference sequence). Trimming left V 5 bases short and J 11 bases short, with 18 bases between. Written as DNA, the CDR3 is TGTGCCAGCAGTATTAGAGGCCCGACCGCGGCTTTCTTT. The encoded protein is CASSIRGPTAAFF.

The J gene is TRBJ2-7, the V gene TRBV6-6; no definite D call. This CDR3 is 12 amino acids long. CDR1 and CDR2 (germline): MNHNY, SVGAGI (reference sequence). With 0 bases removed from V and 6 bases from J, the gap between germline ends came to 6 bases. The CDR3 DNA sequence: TGTGCCAGCAGTTACTCCAGTACCGAGCAGTACTTC. Translating gives CASSYSSTEQYF.

The V gene is TRBV6-5, the J gene TRBJ1-6; a weak D match, TRBD1 (6 bases). Germline CDR1 is MNHEY and CDR2 is SVGAGI. The V end was cut by 5 bases, the J end by 9 bases, with 17 bases between. The CDR3 has 15 amino acids. The CDR3 DNA reads as TGTGCCAGCAGTCGACAGGCCCCTGGGGTTTCACCCCTCCACTTT. Residues: CASSRQAPGVSPLHF.

V usage is TRBV28 and J usage is TRBJ1-5, with D perhaps matching TRBD1 (5 bases). Germline V gene data show CDR1 as MDHEN and CDR2 as SYDVKM. Trimming shortened V by 5 bases and J by 1 base, and 12 bases separated the two germline ends. The CDR3 is made up of 15 amino acids. CDR3 nucleotides: TGTGCCAGCAGTCCCAGGGCTGGGAGCAATCAGCCCCAGCATTTT. It codes for CASSPRAGSNQPQHF.

There are a few counts of this clone. The chain employs TRBV5-1 and TRBJ2-5, with D possibly being TRBD1 (6 bases). Germline CDR1 is SGHRS and CDR2 is YFSETQ. V was trimmed by 0 bases and J by 2 bases, leaving 11 bases between them. The CDR3 totals 15 residues. The DNA of the CDR3 is TGCGCCAGCAGCTTGGGTGGACAGCCACAAGAGACCCAGTACTTC. It codes for CASSLGGQPQETQYF.

This clone occurred once. This chain connects TRBV28 to TRBJ2-2; 9 bases are a match to TRBD2. The CDR3 has 18 residues. The V gene's germline CDR1 is MDHEN and CDR2 SYDVKM. V dropped 2 bases and J dropped 4; count of bases not matched to a gene: 11. The CDR3 DNA follows: TGTGCCAGCAGTTTACCCCAGCGGGAGGTCGTAGTCACCGGGGAGCTGTTTTTT. Protein sequence: CASSLPQREVVVTGELFF.

V usage is TRBV5-1 and J usage is TRBJ2-3; 7 bases match TRBD1. The CDR3 extends over 14 amino acids. With 5 bases clipped from V and 2 bases from J, the junction kept 5 bases outside the gene matches. Germline CDR1 is SGHRS and CDR2 is YFSETQ. The CDR3 region is CASRRTGLTDTQYF. The CDR3, as DNA: TGCGCCAGCAGACGGACAGGCCTCACAGATACGCAGTATTTT.

V gene TRBV6-5 combines with J gene TRBJ2-5; 7 nucleotides match TRBD1. The J call may be wrong; the DNA end is better matched by TRBJ2-7. Per germline, CDR1 MNHEY and CDR2 SVGAGI. The CDR3 has 15 amino acids. Written as DNA, the CDR3 is TGTGCCAGCAGTTACTCGACAGGGCCCCCCTACGAGCAGTACTTC. Its translation is CASSYSTGPPYEQYF.

This chain joins TRBV7-9 and TRBJ1-4; 7 nucleotides align to TRBD1. The V and J ends lost 5 bases and 5 bases, in that order; junction bases with no gene match: 5. Germline V CDR1 and CDR2: SEHNR, FQNEAQ (reference sequence). CDR3 size: 14 residues. CDR3 in amino acids: CASSLGQDNEKLFF. The CDR3 DNA is TGTGCCAGCAGCCTAGGACAGGACAATGAAAAACTGTTTTTT.

This chain joins TRBV5-6 and TRBJ2-5; TRBD2 aligns across 8 bases. CDR1 and CDR2 from the germline V gene are SGHDT and YYEEEE. This CDR3 has 14 residues. With V trimmed by 4 bases and J by 4 bases, 6 bases remained unmatched. The CDR3 is CASSPYGGGETQYF. The CDR3 bases are TGTGCCAGCAGCCCTTACGGGGGGGGAGAGACCCAGTACTTC.

The CDR3 nucleotides read TGTGCCAGCAGCTTAGACGAAGGGGGCCAGTTCTTC. Translated: CASSLDEGGQFF. This sequence joins TRBV11-2 and TRBJ2-1; TRBD1 agrees at 7 bases. The germline CDR1 and CDR2 sequences are SGHAT and FQNNGV. The CDR3 is 12 residues long. Losses at the gene ends were 0 bases for V and 13 bases for J; bases not matched to a gene: 3.

The chain combines TRBV15 with TRBJ2-1; 7 bases map to TRBD2. V was pared by 0 bases and J by 4 bases, with 6 bases of the junction left unmatched. Per the germline V gene, CDR1 is LNHNV and CDR2 is YYDKDF (reference sequence). The CDR3 covers 16 residues. The CDR3 sequence is CATSRDRGRGYNEQFF. For the CDR3, the DNA is TGTGCCACCAGCAGAGATCGCGGGAGAGGATACAATGAGCAGTTCTTC.

The CDR3 here is CASSPRLRSSATDTQYF. The CDR3, as DNA: TGTGCCAGCAGCCCCCGCCTACGGAGCTCGGCTACAGATACGCAGTATTTT. The genes are TRBV11-3 and TRBJ2-3; D is unresolved. The CDR3 extends over 17 amino acids. CDR1 is SGHNT, CDR2 YENEEA, per germline. Trimming pared 5 bases from V and 3 bases from J, leaving 21 bases between.

The J gene is TRBJ2-4, the V gene TRBV4-2, with TRBD2 identical over 10 bases. CDR1 is LGHNA, CDR2 YNFKEQ, per germline. V was pared by 4 bases and J by 8 bases, with 8 bases of the junction left unmatched. This CDR3 is 15 amino acids long. CDR3 in amino acids: CASSRSITSGDIQYF. CDR3 in DNA: TGTGCCAGCAGCCGGTCAATTACTAGCGGGGACATTCAGTACTTC.

The chain carries TRBV15 and TRBJ2-1; 7 nucleotides match TRBD1. The germline CDR1 and CDR2 sequences are LNHNV and YYDKDF (reference sequence). The CDR3 length is 15 residues. V lost 9 bases to trimming and J lost 9 bases; unmatched junction nucleotides: 17. The CDR3 here is CATHPGQPTGGEQFF. CDR3 DNA: TGTGCCACTCACCCGGGACAGCCTACCGGCGGTGAGCAGTTCTTC.

The genes are TRBV2 and TRBJ2-7, with TRBD2 matching over 9 bases. Trimming removed 3 bases from V and 2 bases from J; junction bases left unmatched: 5. Germline V gives CDR1 SNHLY, CDR2 FYNNEI. The CDR3 has 15 residues. The CDR3 is CASSEGTSITYEQYF. The CDR3, as DNA: TGTGCCAGCAGTGAGGGGACTAGCATCACCTACGAGCAGTACTTC.

This clone has a single count. The chain has TRBV30 and TRBJ2-1; 10 positions agree with TRBD2. CDR3 length: 12 amino acids. Germline CDR1 GTSNPN, CDR2 SVGIG (reference sequence). J lost 5 bases, V lost 7 bases, and 2 bases had no gene match. DNA for the CDR3: TGTGCCTTACTAGCGGGGAACAATGAGCAGTTCTTC. It yields the protein CALLAGNNEQFF.

The chain combines TRBV28 with TRBJ1-4, with TRBD1 as a possible D gene (5 bases). The CDR3 runs 14 residues. Germline V CDR1 and CDR2: MDHEN, SYDVKM. V lost 7 bases and J lost 1, with 10 bases in between. CDR3 loop: CASMRQLTNEKLFF. CDR3 nucleotides: TGTGCCAGCATGAGACAGTTAACTAATGAAAAACTGTTTTTT. The full variable domain, with the rest looked up from reference TRBV28 and TRBJ1-4, is DVKVTQSSRYLVKRTGEKVFLECVQDMDHENMFWYRQDPGLGLRLIYFSYDVKMKEKGDIPEGYSVSREKKERFSLILESASTNQTSMYLCASMRQLTNEKLFFGSGTQLSVL.

The genes are TRBV27 and TRBJ2-5; D might be TRBD1 (6 bases). The J call may be in error: the DNA end matches TRBJ2-7 better. Germline assignment: CDR1 MNHEY and CDR2 SMNVEV (reference sequence). This CDR3 contains 16 residues. The CDR3 DNA is TGTGCCAGCAGTCCGTCGACAGGCTTGAGCTCCTACGAGCAGTACTTC. Translated: CASSPSTGLSSYEQYF.